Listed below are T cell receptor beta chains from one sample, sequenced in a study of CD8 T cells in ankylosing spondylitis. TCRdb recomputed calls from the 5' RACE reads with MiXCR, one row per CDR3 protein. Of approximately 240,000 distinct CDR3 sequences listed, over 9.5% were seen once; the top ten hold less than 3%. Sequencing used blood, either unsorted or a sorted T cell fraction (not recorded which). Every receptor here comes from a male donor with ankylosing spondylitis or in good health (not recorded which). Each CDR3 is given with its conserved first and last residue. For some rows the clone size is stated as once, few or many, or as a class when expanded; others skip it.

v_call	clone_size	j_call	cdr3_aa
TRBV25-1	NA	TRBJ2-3	CASSDLAGPHTQYF
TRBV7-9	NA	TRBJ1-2	CASSLLIPGYTF
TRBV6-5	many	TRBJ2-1	CASTPGTSGLNEQFF
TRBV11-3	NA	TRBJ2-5	CASSQSLQPGQQETQYF
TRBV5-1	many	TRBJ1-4	CASSLGTGQGTVNEKLFF
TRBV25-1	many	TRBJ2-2	CASSPPRGLAGLKNTGELFF
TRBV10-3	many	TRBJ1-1	CAISERGQLNTEAFF
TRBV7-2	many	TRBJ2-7	CASSLSSYEQYF
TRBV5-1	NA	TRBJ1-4	CASSLGGSSEKLFF
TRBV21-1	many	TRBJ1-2	CASSKEEGGTVKGYTF
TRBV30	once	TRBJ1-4	CAWSVLTNEKLFF
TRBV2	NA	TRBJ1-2	CASSERQPVNYGYTF
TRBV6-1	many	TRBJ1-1	CASRQGGITEAFF
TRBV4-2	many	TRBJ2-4	CASSQVGENIQYF
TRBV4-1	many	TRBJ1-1	CASRAGADEAFF
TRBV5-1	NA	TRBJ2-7	CASSFTGYAQYF
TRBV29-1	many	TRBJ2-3	CSVVTGSSSTDTQYF
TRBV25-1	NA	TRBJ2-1	CASSEYGLHEQFF
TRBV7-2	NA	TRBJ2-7	CASSLFLTSGRTEQYF
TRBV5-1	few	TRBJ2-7	CASSLGPFDSYEQYF
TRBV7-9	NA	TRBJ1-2	CASSKSDRSYGYTF
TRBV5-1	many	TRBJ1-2	CASSLGQEGGYTF
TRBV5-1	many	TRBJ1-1	CASSLDGQGGTEAFF
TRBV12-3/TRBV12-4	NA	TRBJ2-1	CASSLIRTSGRALDNEQFF
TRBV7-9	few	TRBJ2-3	CASSLPDWADTQYF
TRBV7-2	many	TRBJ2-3	CASSLSLAPSTDTQYF